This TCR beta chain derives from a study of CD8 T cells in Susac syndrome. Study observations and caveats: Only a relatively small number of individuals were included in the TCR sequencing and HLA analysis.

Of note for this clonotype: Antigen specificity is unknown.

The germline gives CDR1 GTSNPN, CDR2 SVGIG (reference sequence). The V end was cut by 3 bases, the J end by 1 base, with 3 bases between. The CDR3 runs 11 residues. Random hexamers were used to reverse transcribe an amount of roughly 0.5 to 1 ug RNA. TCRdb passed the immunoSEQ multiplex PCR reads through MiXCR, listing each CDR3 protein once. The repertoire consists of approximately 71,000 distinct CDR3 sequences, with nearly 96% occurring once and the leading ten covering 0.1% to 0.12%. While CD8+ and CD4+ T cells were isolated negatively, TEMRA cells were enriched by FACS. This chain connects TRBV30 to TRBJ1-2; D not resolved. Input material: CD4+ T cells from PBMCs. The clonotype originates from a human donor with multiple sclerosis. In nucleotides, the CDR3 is TGTGCCTGGAGGTTTAACTATGGCTACACCTTC. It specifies CAWRFNYGYTF.